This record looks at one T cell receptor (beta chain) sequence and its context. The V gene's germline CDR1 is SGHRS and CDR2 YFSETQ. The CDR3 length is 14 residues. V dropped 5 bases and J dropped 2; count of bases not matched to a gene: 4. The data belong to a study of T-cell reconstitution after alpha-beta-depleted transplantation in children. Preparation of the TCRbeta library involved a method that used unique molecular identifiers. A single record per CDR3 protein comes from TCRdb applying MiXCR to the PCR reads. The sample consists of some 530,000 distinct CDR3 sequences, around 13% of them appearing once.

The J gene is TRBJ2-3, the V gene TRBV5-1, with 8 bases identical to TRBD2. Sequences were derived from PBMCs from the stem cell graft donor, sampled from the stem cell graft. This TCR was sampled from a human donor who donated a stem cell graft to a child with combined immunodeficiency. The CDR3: CASRTGGVTDTQYF. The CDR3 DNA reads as TGCGCCAGCAGGACCGGGGGGGTCACAGATACGCAGTATTTT.